This is a list of T cell receptor beta chains from one sample in a study of blood T cell repertoires in COVID-19. This table comes from immunoSEQ multiplex PCR, and its TCRdb copy is limited to in-frame clones, with some not included. This repertoire shows more than 300,000 clones, roughly nine tenths found once; its top ten account for around 5.9%. Sequencing was performed on PBMCs or T cells enriched from blood (not recorded which). The receptors derive from a woman in her 30s who had recovered from COVID-19. Both conserved end residues are part of each CDR3. The order of the fields is D gene, J gene, clone size, V gene, CDR3 protein, CDR3 DNA. The D gene is left open where the match is weak. Clone size is given for some rows only: seen once, a few or many times, or a class if the clone is expanded.

TRBD1	TRBJ1-1	-	TRBV5-1	CASSLAETGGHTEAFF	TGCGCCAGCAGCTTGGCCGAGACAGGGGGGCATACTGAAGCTTTCTTT
TRBD1	TRBJ1-2	-	TRBV30	CAWIQRGPYYGYTF	TGTGCCTGGATCCAAAGGGGGCCCTACTATGGCTACACCTTC
-	TRBJ1-1	-	TRBV29-1	CSVEVVGGGNTEAFF	TGCAGCGTTGAAGTCGTGGGCGGGGGCAACACTGAAGCTTTCTTT
TRBD2	TRBJ2-5	once	TRBV4-2	CASSRGLAGALETQYF	TGTGCCAGCAGCCGGGGACTAGCGGGGGCATTAGAGACCCAGTACTTC
-	TRBJ1-3	few	TRBV30	CASGGNTIYF	TGTGCCTCCGGGGGAAACACCATATATTTT
TRBD2	TRBJ2-7	-	TRBV18	CASSPLAGDNEQYF	TGTGCCAGCTCACCACTAGCGGGGGACAACGAGCAGTACTTC
TRBD1	TRBJ1-2	-	TRBV5-1	CASSTSTGDGYTF	TGCGCCAGCAGCACCTCCACAGGGGATGGCTACACCTTC
TRBD2	TRBJ2-2	-	TRBV18	CASSPPGGANTGELFF	TGTGCCAGCTCACCACCGGGAGGGGCGAACACCGGGGAGCTGTTTTTT
-	TRBJ1-5	-	TRBV24-1	CATSAQASQQPQHF	TGTGCCACCAGTGCTCAGGCATCGCAGCAGCCCCAGCATTTT
TRBD2	TRBJ2-5	-	TRBV7-3	CASSWGLAGNQETQYF	TGTGCCAGCAGCTGGGGACTAGCGGGGAACCAAGAGACCCAGTACTTC
-	TRBJ2-3	-	TRBV5-1	CASSFGGIVDTQYF	TGCGCCAGCAGCTTTGGAGGGATCGTAGATACGCAGTATTTT
-	TRBJ1-4	-	TRBV6-5	CASRAISTNEKLFF	TGTGCCAGCAGGGCAATCTCAACTAATGAAAAACTGTTTTTT
-	TRBJ2-2	-	TRBV5-4	CASSSGGQIGELFF	TGTGCCAGCAGCTCAGGGGGGCAGATCGGGGAGCTGTTTTTT
-	TRBJ1-1	-	TRBV7-2	CASSPTTRAWDTEAFF	TGTGCCAGCAGCCCTACCACCAGGGCTTGGGACACTGAAGCTTTCTTT
TRBD1	TRBJ1-4	-	TRBV30	CAWISGQLPATNEKLFF	TGTGCCTGGATATCGGGACAGCTTCCGGCAACTAATGAAAAACTGTTTTTT
TRBD1	TRBJ2-7	-	TRBV14	CASSPTGVLYEQYF	TGTGCCAGCAGCCCCACAGGGGTCCTTTACGAGCAGTACTTC
-	TRBJ1-5	-	TRBV19	CASSIRGADQPQHF	TGTGCCAGTAGTATTCGGGGGGCAGATCAGCCCCAGCATTTT
TRBD2	TRBJ2-7	-	TRBV19	CASSIGLAGSYEQYF	TGTGCCAGTAGTATTGGACTAGCGGGGTCCTACGAGCAGTACTTC
TRBD2	TRBJ2-3	-	TRBV9	CASSVGPAGGSTDTQYF	TGTGCCAGCAGCGTAGGTCCAGCGGGGGGAAGCACAGATACGCAGTATTTT
-	TRBJ2-1	-	TRBV6-5	CASSQGRNLYNEQFF	TGTGCCAGCAGCCAGGGCAGGAACCTCTACAATGAGCAGTTCTTC
-	TRBJ1-1	-	TRBV7-9	CASTMRETEAFF	TGTGCCAGCACCATGAGGGAGACTGAAGCTTTCTTT
-	TRBJ1-4	-	TRBV11-2	CASSLTGSGEKLFF	TGTGCCAGCAGCTTGACAGGTTCGGGTGAAAAACTGTTTTTT
TRBD2	TRBJ2-3	once	TRBV7-3	CASSLASGGLDTQYF	TGTGCCAGCAGCTTAGCTAGCGGGGGGCTAGATACGCAGTATTTT
-	TRBJ1-5	-	TRBV5-4	CASSLADPTQLGNQPQHF	TGTGCCAGCAGCTTGGCGGATCCGACTCAGCTCGGCAATCAGCCCCAGCATTTT
-	TRBJ2-5	-	TRBV18	CASSRDRQETQYF	TGTGCCAGCTCACGCGACAGGCAAGAGACCCAGTACTTC
-	TRBJ2-2	-	TRBV3-1/TRBV3-2	CASSPTRNTGELFF	TGTGCCAGCAGCCCTACTAGAAACACCGGGGAGCTGTTTTTT
TRBD1	TRBJ1-2	-	TRBV30	CAWSLSDRGYTF	TGTGCCTGGAGTTTATCGGACAGGGGATACACCTTC
TRBD1	TRBJ2-3	-	TRBV30	CAWSLTGGDTQYF	TGTGCCTGGAGTCTAACAGGGGGAGATACGCAGTATTTT
-	TRBJ1-2	-	TRBV5-1	CASGIRGLDGYTF	TGCGCCAGCGGAATCAGGGGTCTTGACGGCTACACCTTC
-	TRBJ1-1	-	TRBV9	CASSVGTVNTEAFF	TGTGCCAGCAGCGTAGGGACAGTGAACACTGAAGCTTTCTTT
-	TRBJ2-4	-	TRBV12-3/TRBV12-4	CASSVVENIQYF	TGTGCCAGCAGCGTAGTAGAAAACATTCAGTACTTC
-	TRBJ1-3	few	TRBV7-2	CASSPTGSSGNTIYF	TGTGCCAGCAGCCCAACAGGGAGCTCTGGAAACACCATATATTTT
-	TRBJ1-4	-	TRBV6-1	CASSEAGLATNEKLFF	TGTGCCAGCAGTGAAGCGGGACTTGCAACTAATGAAAAACTGTTTTTT
-	TRBJ2-1	-	TRBV30	CAWSVGGPAQFF	TGTGCCTGGAGTGTCGGGGGTCCCGCGCAGTTCTTC
TRBD1	TRBJ1-1	-	TRBV5-1	CASSLGQGANTEAFF	TGCGCCAGCAGCTTGGGACAGGGGGCGAACACTGAAGCTTTCTTT
-	TRBJ1-2	-	TRBV30	CAWEQGYYGYTF	TGTGCCTGGGAGCAGGGGTACTATGGCTACACCTTC
TRBD1	TRBJ2-7	-	TRBV7-6	CASSSGQGTYEQYF	TGTGCCAGCAGCTCAGGACAGGGAACCTACGAGCAGTACTTC
-	TRBJ1-6	-	TRBV6-5	CASSWTDYNSPLHF	TGTGCCAGCAGTTGGACAGACTATAATTCACCCCTCCACTTT
-	TRBJ2-6	-	TRBV5-1	CASSFRQTSADVLTF	TGCGCCAGCAGCTTTCGACAGACATCCGCGGACGTCCTGACTTTC